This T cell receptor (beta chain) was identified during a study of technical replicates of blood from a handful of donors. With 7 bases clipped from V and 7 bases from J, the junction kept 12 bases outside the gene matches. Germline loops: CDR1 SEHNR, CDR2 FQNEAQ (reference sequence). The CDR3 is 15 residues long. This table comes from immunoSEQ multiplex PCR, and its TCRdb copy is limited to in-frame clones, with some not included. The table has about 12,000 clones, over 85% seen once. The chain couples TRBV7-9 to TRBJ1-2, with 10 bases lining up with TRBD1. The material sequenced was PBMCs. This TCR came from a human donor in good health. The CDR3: CASTPPPGQGSGYTF. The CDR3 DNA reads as TGTGCCAGCACACCACCTCCGGGACAGGGGAGTGGCTACACCTTC.